This T cell receptor (beta chain) was sequenced in a study of shared clonotypes between healthy human individuals. Overall study context: Each donor had three CD4 naive, three CD4 memory, two CD8 naive and one CD8 memory plate.

CDR3 length: 16 residues. The V and J ends lost 5 bases and 0 bases respectively, with 14 bases between them. Germline V gene lookup returns CDR1 SGHTA and CDR2 FQGTGA. In the source study's methods: Junction-only sequences produced by ImmunoSEQ had no quality scores, so filtering differed. Here immunoSEQ multiplex PCR was the method, and the copy in TCRdb shows in-frame clones only, minus some. From that table come the V and J calls and clone size; the DNA was used to work out D and trimming. The top ten hold over 20% of the sample, which has over 95,000 clones, 55% to 70% seen once. The chain is built from TRBV7-3 and TRBJ1-3, with a tentative D call TRBD1 (5 bases). Source material: memory CD8+ T cells sorted from blood. Subset meaning: CD45RO+ cells pooled with CCR7-negative TemRA cells. This TCR derives from a woman between 25 and 40 years old in good health. The CDR3 DNA reads as TGTGCCAGCAGCACAGGCCCTCTGGGCTCTGGAAACACCATATATTTT. It codes for CASSTGPLGSGNTIYF.